What follows is one T cell receptor (beta chain) and its context. The source of the sample is a study of PD-L1 blockade in urothelial cancer. Study details: Chemotherapy regimens numbering 0 to 3 had been given to patients. A median approximately 150,000 T cells were found in blood samples.

This CDR3 has 14 amino acids. The V gene lost 3 bases and the J gene lost 2 bases, with 10 bases spanning the gap. Germline values: CDR1 ENHRY, CDR2 SYGVKD. Only in-frame clones appear in the TCRdb table, and some are missing; sequencing was by immunoSEQ multiplex PCR. The sample carries about 19,000 clones, about 83% recorded once. The time point here: peripheral blood 6 weeks after treatment start. Patients yielded 1 to 8 samples each, pretreatment and on-treatment. The material sequenced was PBMCs, taken around atezolizumab (anti-PD-L1) treatment. The V gene is TRBV10-3, the J gene TRBJ1-2, with a tentative D call TRBD1 (6 bases). The sequence was obtained from a man aged 50 to 60 with urothelial cancer. The CDR3 region has the DNA TGTGCCATCAGTGAACAGGGTGACAACTATGGCTACACCTTC. The encoded protein is CAISEQGDNYGYTF.